This section outlines one T cell receptor (beta chain) sequence together with its context. No cognate antigen has been identified for it. HCMV-specific IgG was detected in serum with a commercial ELISA kit to determine HCMV serostatus. Ficoll density gradient centrifugation was used to isolate peripheral blood mononuclear cells from blood. This sample is drawn from a study of T cells expressing NK-cell markers (dated by TCRdb to the early 2020s). About the investigation overall: TCR beta-chain repertoires were profiled in sorted CD3+CD56+NKG2C+, CD3+CD56+NKG2C- and CD3+CD56-NKG2C+ T-cell subsets from several donors. The libraries were sequenced on Illumina HiSeq 2000/2500, MiSeq or NextSeq, producing 2 x 150 bp reads. Most of the eight sequenced donors were HCMV-seropositive and one was HCMV-seronegative. All eight donors whose samples were sequenced were randomly selected healthy volunteers, three of them men and five women.

General conclusions and limits of the study: Those dominant clonotypes were again the most abundant among CD3+CD56-NKG2C+ cells in four donors, at about 28.3-65%. In roughly 6 donors, the dominant CD3+CD56+NKG2C+ clonotypes were found to rank among the top 10 CD8+ clonotypes and to make up roughly 1.0-7.5% of CD8+ T cells. Whether the expanded NKG2C-expressing T cell clones were specific for HCMV antigens was left unclear.

Taken from cysteine to phenylalanine, the CDR3 has 16 residues. DNA was not recorded. The run used an Illumina HiSeq 2000. TCR beta cDNA libraries were prepared using 5'RACE template switching, which introduced a universal primer site and unique molecular identifiers. cDNA synthesis was primed from the TCR beta constant segment and was followed by two successive PCR amplification steps. The original methods were these. MIGEC was used to demultiplex reads and group reads by UMI, and MiTCR was used to assemble and quantify clonotypes. Only TCR cDNA sequences supported by at least two reads were kept to exclude erroneous sequences. The tcR package was used for downstream repertoire analysis, with clonotypes matched between fractions based on CDR3 nucleotide sequence plus V segment. VDJmatch was used to annotate antigen specificity against VDJdb, with one amino acid substitution in CDR3 permitted. Through TCRdb reprocessing, the reads give one entry per CDR3 protein sequence; DNA is omitted. These V and J calls originate from TCRdb's pipeline instead of the authors' own analysis. The table of this sample itemizes around 550,000 distinct CDR3 sequences. Approximately 3.6% of the sample belongs to the ten largest clones.

This chain joins TRBV12-3 or TRBV12-4 to TRBJ2-1; checking the TCRdb D call of TRBD2 is not possible without DNA. The receptor's source is a man aged 18-30 years in good health. Donor details come from another sample of the same person, matched by shared clones. The sample consisted of blood T cells: a sorted CD56 or NKG2C T cell subset, CD4+ or CD8+ T cells, or bulk PBMC T cells (not recorded which). CDR3 reads: CASSLAASDPLNEQFF.